One T cell receptor (beta chain) is described in this entry. The record originates from a study of blood T cell repertoires in COVID-19. Study in general: The United States, Italy and Spain were the sources of the acute and convalescent COVID-19 samples.

Adults between roughly 18 and 90 years of age took part from approximately 24 US areas. The method was immunoSEQ multiplex PCR; TCRdb's version includes in-frame clones alone and lacks a portion of them. The table records approximately 150,000 clones, nearly 85% of them present only once. This CDR3 spans 15 amino acids. J gave up 3 bases and V 3 bases, and 8 bases lay outside the gene matches. CDR1 SGDLS and CDR2 YYNGEE come from the germline V gene. The genes are TRBV9 and TRBJ2-7; 8 nucleotides align to TRBD2. The specimen sequenced was PBMCs or T cells enriched from blood (not recorded which). This sequence originates from a man between 45 and 60 years old in a cohort exposed to, infected with or recovered from COVID-19 (not recorded which). The CDR3, as DNA: TGTGCCAGCAGCGCCTTCGGGGGGGCTCTCTACGAGCAGTACTTC. It specifies CASSAFGGALYEQYF.